This section outlines one T cell receptor (beta chain) sequence together with its context. V lost 5 bases and J lost 6; bases outside the gene matches: 5. The CDR3 loop spans 14 amino acids. Germline values: CDR1 SGHAT, CDR2 FQNNGV. The source of the sample is a study of OX40 agonist ivuxolimab in advanced cancers. The investigators sampled blood at baseline, at cycle 4 day 1, and at cycle 7 day 1. TCRdb's table, derived via immunoSEQ multiplex PCR, lists solely in-frame clones and lacks some. The table has 65,000 to 90,000 clones, about 90% seen once. Specimen: CD4+ or CD8+ T cells sorted from blood, collected in a trial of the OX40 agonist ivuxolimab. This receptor was identified in an adult with an advanced solid tumor such as melanoma, head and neck, liver or kidney cancer. The chain is built from TRBV11-2 and TRBJ1-5, with 9 nucleotides matching TRBD1. DNA for the CDR3: TGTGCCAGCAGCGTGGACAGGGGTTCTCAGCCCCAGCATTTT. Translation gives CASSVDRGSQPQHF.